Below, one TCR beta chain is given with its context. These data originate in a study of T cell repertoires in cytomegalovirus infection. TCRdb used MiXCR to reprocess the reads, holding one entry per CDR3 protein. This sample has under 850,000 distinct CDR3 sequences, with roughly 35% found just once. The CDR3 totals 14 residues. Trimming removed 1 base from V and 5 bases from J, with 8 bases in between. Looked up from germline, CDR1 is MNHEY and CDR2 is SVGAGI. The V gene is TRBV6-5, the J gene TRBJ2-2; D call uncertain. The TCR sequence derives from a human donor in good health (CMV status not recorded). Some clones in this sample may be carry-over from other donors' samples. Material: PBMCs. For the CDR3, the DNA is TGTGCCAGCAGTTACTACCACACGACCGGGGAGCTGTTTTTT. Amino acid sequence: CASSYYHTTGELFF.